This entry lists 25 T cell receptor beta chains sequenced from one sample in a study of blood T cell repertoires in COVID-19 (dated by TCRdb to about 2020). Library preparation employed the immunoSEQ multiplex PCR assay. In its TCRdb copy, this immuneACCESS table keeps in-frame sequences only and misses some clones. Where compared with another copy, unresolved V genes explain less than half of these, and the others have no known cause. The sample records approximately 92,000 clones, around 81% of which are singletons. The ten largest clones represent around 3.3% of the sample. Material for sequencing was peripheral blood. Every receptor here comes from a man aged 50 or older with acute or convalescent COVID-19.

The chain has TRBV29-1 and TRBJ2-7; 10 bases match TRBD1. Trimming removed 3 bases from V and 7 bases from J; junction bases left unmatched: 3. This CDR3 spans 12 amino acids. The germline V gene has CDR1 SQVTM and CDR2 ANQGSEA. The CDR3 DNA reads as TGCAGCGTTGACGGACAGGGGGATGAGCAGTACTTC. Translated, it gives CSVDGQGDEQYF.

The chain links TRBV19 to TRBJ1-1; tentative D call: TRBD1 (6 bases). CDR3 length: 14 residues. CDR1 is LNHDA and CDR2 is SQIVND in the germline V gene (reference sequence). Trimming cost V 6 bases and J 3 bases, with 14 bases left between them. In DNA form, the CDR3 reads TGTGCCAGTAGCCTAGGGGGTATGGACACTGAAGCTTTCTTT. It codes for CASSLGGMDTEAFF.

This sequence joins TRBV6-5 and TRBJ1-2, with 7 bases lining up with TRBD1. Losses at the gene ends were 5 bases for V and 7 bases for J; bases not matched to a gene: 10. CDR3 size: 14 residues. The germline V gene has CDR1 MNHEY and CDR2 SVGAGI. The CDR3 DNA reads TGTGCCAGCAGTCGAGTCGGGCAGGGGGTTGGCTACACCTTC. It specifies CASSRVGQGVGYTF.

The rearrangement links TRBV4-3 to TRBJ2-2, with TRBD1 identical over 7 bases. Germline CDR1 and CDR2: LGHNA and YSLEER. The CDR3 runs 15 residues. Losses at the gene ends were 3 bases for V and 2 bases for J; bases not matched to a gene: 3. CDR3 in amino acids: CASSQGQSNTGELFF. The CDR3 bases are TGCGCCAGCAGCCAGGGACAGTCAAACACCGGGGAGCTGTTTTTT.

The gene calls are TRBV2 and TRBJ2-5; D may be TRBD2 (7 bases). Germline CDR1 and CDR2: SNHLY and FYNNEI. This CDR3 region has 15 residues. The V gene lost 7 bases and the J gene lost 4 bases, with 19 bases spanning the gap. The CDR3 sequence is CASTYSAGALETQYF. DNA for the CDR3: TGTGCCAGCACCTACTCCGCGGGGGCTCTAGAGACCCAGTACTTC.

The chain is built from TRBV18 and TRBJ2-7; TRBD2 aligns across 9 bases. V lost 1 base to trimming and J lost 0 bases; unmatched junction nucleotides: 4. The germline V gene has CDR1 KGHSH and CDR2 LQKENI. There are 16 residues in the CDR3. CDR3 nucleotide sequence: TGTGCCAGCTCACCACGGTCTAGCGGGAACTCCTACGAGCAGTACTTC. It is translated as CASSPRSSGNSYEQYF. The variable domain in full, with the rest retrieved from reference TRBV18 and TRBJ2-7, is NAGVMQNPRHLVRRRGQEARLRCSPMKGHSHVYWYRQLPEEGLKFMVYLQKENIIDESGMPKERFSAEFPKEGPSILRIQQVVRGDSAAYFCASSPRSSGNSYEQYFGPGTRLTVT.

The chain recombines TRBV11-1 with TRBJ2-7; TRBD1 matches at 9 bases. V was pared by 5 bases and J by 2 bases, with 4 bases of the junction left unmatched. CDR3 length equals 14 residues. CDR1 SGHAT and CDR2 FQDESV come from the germline V gene (reference sequence). This CDR3 reads CASSPGTGPYEQYF. The DNA for the CDR3 is TGTGCCAGCAGCCCCGGGACAGGGCCCTACGAGCAGTACTTC. The full variable domain, its missing parts supplied by reference TRBV11-1 and TRBJ2-7, is EAEVAQSPRYKITEKSQAVAFWCDPISGHATLYWYRQILGQGPELLVQFQDESVVDDSQLPKDRFSAERLKGVDSTLKIQPAELGDSAMYLCASSPGTGPYEQYFGPGTRLTVT.

This clone came up once. V gene TRBV9 combines with J gene TRBJ2-2, with D perhaps TRBD2 (5 bases). V lost 4 bases and J lost 5, with 9 bases in between. The CDR3 length is 13 residues. From germline, CDR1 is SGDLS and CDR2 YYNGEE. CDR3 region: CASSSRETGELFF. The DNA of the CDR3 is TGTGCCAGCAGCTCGAGGGAAACCGGGGAGCTGTTTTTT. Variable domain in full (rest from reference TRBV9 and TRBJ2-2): DSGVTQTPKHLITATGQRVTLRCSPRSGDLSVYWYQQSLDQGLQFLIQYYNGEERAKGNILERFSAQQFPDLHSELNLSSLELGDSALYFCASSSRETGELFFGEGSRLTVL.

V is TRBV7-9 and J is TRBJ2-7, with 8 nucleotides matching TRBD2. CDR1 SEHNR and CDR2 FQNEAQ come from the germline V gene (reference sequence). CDR3 length equals 17 residues. After removal of 0 bases from V and 2 bases from J, the junction contained 9 bases not matched to a gene. In DNA form, the CDR3 reads TGTGCCAGCAGCTTAGCTAGTGTGGCGGGGGGCGCCTACGAGCAGTACTTC. It is translated as CASSLASVAGGAYEQYF.

This chain uses TRBV7-9 with TRBJ1-1; no reliable D call. Trimming cost V 2 bases and J 4 bases, with 11 bases left between them. The CDR3 is 14 residues long. CDR1 and CDR2 (germline): SEHNR, FQNEAQ (reference sequence). This CDR3 is CASSLQVVGTEAFF. The CDR3 DNA reads TGTGCCAGCAGCTTACAGGTTGTAGGCACTGAAGCTTTCTTT.

V usage is TRBV19 and J usage is TRBJ2-7; D remains ambiguous. The CDR3 has 13 residues. Trimming shortened V by 5 bases and J by 0 bases, and 8 bases separated the two germline ends. Germline assignment: CDR1 LNHDA and CDR2 SQIVND (reference sequence). The CDR3 protein is CASSHESSYEQYF. The CDR3 DNA is TGTGCCAGTAGTCACGAGAGCTCCTACGAGCAGTACTTC.

This clone appeared a single time. In DNA form, the CDR3 reads TGTGCCAGCAGCCGTCTAGCGGGAGGGACCAGCACAGATACGCAGTATTTT. It is translated as CASSRLAGGTSTDTQYF. The chain employs TRBV6-2 or TRBV6-3 and TRBJ2-3, with 12 bases fitting TRBD2. Germline values: CDR1 MNHEY, CDR2 SVGEGT. Unmatched junction bases numbered 7, after V lost 6 bases and J lost 0 bases. The CDR3 spans 17 residues.

The rearrangement joins TRBV29-1 to TRBJ1-1; D not certain. The CDR3 loop spans 12 amino acids. Germline V gene data show CDR1 as SQVTM and CDR2 as ANQGSEA. V shed 6 bases and J shed 6 bases, with 14 bases lying between them. The CDR3 region is CSVFRLNSEAFF. The DNA of the CDR3 is TGCAGCGTATTTCGACTTAACTCTGAAGCTTTCTTT.

This clone was seen ten or more times. The chain links TRBV9 to TRBJ1-3; a possible D gene is TRBD1 (6 bases). Trimming cost V 4 bases and J 3 bases, with 11 bases left between them. Looked up from germline, CDR1 is SGDLS and CDR2 is YYNGEE. There are 14 residues in the CDR3. The chain's CDR3 is CASSPRTVGNTIYF. In DNA, the CDR3 is TGTGCCAGCAGCCCTAGGACAGTTGGAAACACCATATATTTT. Using reference TRBV9 and TRBJ1-3 for the parts outside the CDR3, the full variable domain is DSGVTQTPKHLITATGQRVTLRCSPRSGDLSVYWYQQSLDQGLQFLIQYYNGEERAKGNILERFSAQQFPDLHSELNLSSLELGDSALYFCASSPRTVGNTIYFGEGSWLTVV.

This CDR3 is CASTSINEQFF. The CDR3 DNA reads as TGTGCCAGCACGAGCATCAATGAGCAGTTCTTC. V is TRBV6-5 and J is TRBJ2-1; D is unresolved. This CDR3 has 11 residues. The V gene lost 7 bases and the J gene lost 6 bases, with 7 bases spanning the gap. Germline loops: CDR1 MNHEY, CDR2 SVGAGI.

The DNA of the CDR3 is TGTGCCAGCAGTCAACTAGCGGTTGGAACAGATACGCAGTATTTT. This gives the protein CASSQLAVGTDTQYF. V is TRBV2 and J is TRBJ2-3; 8 bases map to TRBD2. From germline, CDR1 is SNHLY and CDR2 FYNNEI. With V trimmed by 5 bases and J by 3 bases, 7 bases remained unmatched. This CDR3 contains 15 residues.

Relative to its sample, this clone is medium-sized. The chain combines TRBV9 with TRBJ1-1, with 7 bases matching TRBD1. The germline V gene has CDR1 SGDLS and CDR2 YYNGEE. This CDR3 region has 14 residues. Unmatched junction bases numbered 11, after V lost 4 bases and J lost 8 bases. The DNA of the CDR3 is TGTGCCAGCAGCCCGCAGTACAGGGGAGGAGAAGCTTTCTTT. Its translation: CASSPQYRGGEAFF.

J is TRBJ2-2 and V is TRBV28, with TRBD1 matching 7 bases. CDR1 and CDR2 (germline): MDHEN, SYDVKM. J lost 4 bases, V lost 6 bases, and 14 bases had no gene match. The CDR3 is 17 amino acids. For the CDR3, the DNA is TGTGCCAGCAGCCTGAAGACGCGGAGACAGGGCACCGGGGAGCTGTTTTTT. Residues: CASSLKTRRQGTGELFF. Variable domain in full (rest from reference TRBV28 and TRBJ2-2): DVKVTQSSRYLVKRTGEKVFLECVQDMDHENMFWYRQDPGLGLRLIYFSYDVKMKEKGDIPEGYSVSREKKERFSLILESASTNQTSMYLCASSLKTRRQGTGELFFGEGSRLTVL.

The chain links TRBV3-1 (or the pseudogene TRBV3-2) to TRBJ1-4; D not certain. Germline V lookup: CDR1 LGHDT, CDR2 YNNKEL (reference sequence). The CDR3 consists of 16 residues. Trimming removed 0 bases at V and 8 bases at J, with 16 bases between. For the CDR3, the DNA is TGTGCCAGCAGCCAAGATCGAACGGGCGCGGGAGAAAAACTGTTTTTT. As protein: CASSQDRTGAGEKLFF.

The chain recombines TRBV10-3 with TRBJ2-7, with D unclear. The CDR3 loop spans 14 amino acids. Trimming stripped 5 bases from V and 5 bases from J, with 16 bases between. Per the germline V gene, CDR1 is ENHRY and CDR2 is SYGVKD. The DNA for the CDR3 is TGTGCCATCAGTCGACATGGTTCGATCGACGAGCAGTACTTC. This encodes CAISRHGSIDEQYF.

V usage is TRBV6-6 and J usage is TRBJ2-3; TRBD1 matches at 8 bases. Per the germline V gene, CDR1 is MNHNY and CDR2 is SVGAGI (reference sequence). J gave up 2 bases and V 6 bases, and 7 bases lay outside the gene matches. The CDR3 has 15 residues. CDR3 bases: TGTGCCAGCAGCCAGGACAGGGACAACACAGATACGCAGTATTTT. Encoded protein: CASSQDRDNTDTQYF.

The chain couples TRBV5-1 to TRBJ2-1; 9 bases map to TRBD1. This CDR3 is built from 15 residues. J was trimmed by 4 bases and V by 4 bases; bases with no gene match: 6. In germline, CDR1 is SGHRS, CDR2 YFSETQ. CDR3 coding DNA: TGCGCCAGCAGCCCACAGGGGGCGAGTTACAATGAGCAGTTCTTC. It is translated as CASSPQGASYNEQFF.

This chain uses TRBV11-2 with TRBJ1-2, with a weak D call TRBD1 (6 bases). Germline CDR1 and CDR2: SGHAT and FQNNGV. The CDR3 length is 15 residues. V was cut by 0 bases and J by 3 bases, with 11 bases left in between. CDR3 residues: CASSLDGGGYYGYTF. CDR3 nucleotide sequence: TGTGCCAGCAGCTTAGATGGCGGGGGCTACTATGGCTACACCTTC.

About this clone itself: At one end the junction does not follow the germline gene, possibly because of a read error. This chain uses TRBV7-2 with TRBJ2-5; 9 nucleotides agree with TRBD2. Looked up from germline, CDR1 is SGHTA and CDR2 is FQGNSA. CDR3 size: 14 residues. CDR3 region: CAGSPGLARETQYF. DNA for the CDR3: TGTGCCGGCAGCCCGGGACTAGCTAGGGAGACCCAGTACTTC.

This sequence joins TRBV7-2 and TRBJ2-4; TRBD1 matches 7 bases. The germline gives CDR1 SGHTA, CDR2 FQGNSA. CDR3 length equals 15 residues. V shed 2 bases, J shed 7 bases, and the junction held 8 bases outside the gene matches. CDR3: CASSLTGEGRNIQYF. CDR3 sequence (DNA): TGTGCCAGCAGCTTAACAGGGGAAGGTCGGAACATTCAGTACTTC.